Sequencing of this T cell receptor beta chain was carried out in a study of blood T cell repertoires in COVID-19. Deletions cut 1 base from V and 8 bases from J, with 6 bases between. The CDR3 contains 11 residues. Germline V gives CDR1 DFQATT, CDR2 SNEGSKA (reference sequence). Clones were read by immunoSEQ multiplex PCR, and TCRdb kept only the in-frame ones, dropping some. The sample carries about 20,000 clones, about 89% recorded once. The sequence was collected from a human donor in a cohort sampled during active COVID-19. Material: peripheral blood. The V and J genes are TRBV20-1 and TRBJ2-1; D ambiguous. The CDR3 DNA sequence: TGCAGTGCTAGAGTTTCGGATGAGCAGTTCTTC. Protein product: CSARVSDEQFF.